One and the same sample provided the 31 T cell receptor beta chains below, sequenced in a study of T cell responses to AZD1222 COVID-19 vaccine (dated by TCRdb to about 2021). According to the study, the label for this sample's time point signals: baseline before first vaccination. The receptor library was made with the immunoSEQ multiplex PCR assay. The table was pulled from immuneACCESS by TCRdb, which kept in-frame rearrangements only. Such tables lose some clones; where checked, under half of the loss comes from unresolved V genes, and the rest has no known cause. The sample yields roughly 110,000 clones; roughly nine tenths were counted once. Of the sample, around 4.3% falls within the top ten clones. Sequenced here: peripheral blood, sampled on day 0 of AZD1222 vaccination. These TCRs come from an adult in good health.

This chain links TRBV11-2 with TRBJ2-3; 9 bases map to TRBD2. V shed 0 bases, J shed 6 bases, and the junction held 7 bases outside the gene matches. CDR1 is SGHAT and CDR2 is FQNNGV in the germline V gene. CDR3 size: 16 residues. The CDR3 DNA sequence: TGTGCCAGCAGCTTAGAATCAAGCGGACTAGCGGATACGCAGTATTTT. It encodes CASSLESSGLADTQYF. Looking up the rest from reference TRBV11-2 and TRBJ2-3 gives the full variable domain: EAGVAQSPRYKIIEKRQSVAFWCNPISGHATLYWYQQILGQGPKLLIQFQNNGVVDDSQLPKDRFSAERLKGVDSTLKIQPAKLEDSAVYLCASSLESSGLADTQYFGPGTRLTVL.

This clone occurred a few times. The V and J genes are TRBV9 and TRBJ1-3, with D uncertain. The CDR3 runs 17 residues. The germline gives CDR1 SGDLS, CDR2 YYNGEE. V dropped 0 bases and J dropped 0 bases, with 13 bases sitting between them. CDR3 in DNA: TGTGCCAGCAGCGTAGTTTTTTACTGGGCCTCTGGAAACACCATATATTTT. Amino acids: CASSVVFYWASGNTIYF.

V usage is TRBV19 and J usage is TRBJ2-3; no definite D call. Germline V gene sequence: CDR1 LNHDA, CDR2 SQIVND (reference sequence). The V and J ends lost 5 bases and 6 bases respectively, with 12 bases between them. The CDR3 runs 13 residues. As DNA, the CDR3 is TGTGCCAGTAGTTCCACAGTGTGGGATACGCAGTATTTT. Its protein is CASSSTVWDTQYF.

The chain uses TRBV4-1 and TRBJ1-3, with D possibly being TRBD1 (5 bases). With 0 bases removed from V and 4 bases from J, the gap between germline ends came to 16 bases. The CDR3 runs to 17 residues. Germline loops: CDR1 MGHRA, CDR2 YSYEKL. In DNA, the CDR3 is TGCGCCAGCAGCCAAGATGGGCCAGGGACGAACGGAAACACCATATATTTT. Its translation is CASSQDGPGTNGNTIYF.

The chain joins TRBV12-3 or TRBV12-4 to TRBJ2-7; 8 bases map to TRBD1. The CDR3 is 12 amino acids. The V gene end was trimmed by 6 bases and the J gene end by 4 bases; junction bases not matched to a gene: 2. CDR3 loop: CASRDRAYEQYF. Written as DNA, the CDR3 is TGTGCCAGCAGGGACAGGGCTTACGAGCAGTACTTC.

CDR3 DNA sequence: TGTGCCAGCAGTCCACCGGTGGGGACGGCCGGGGAGCTGTTTTTT. Amino acid sequence: CASSPPVGTAGELFF. The gene calls are TRBV6-5 and TRBJ2-2, with D perhaps matching TRBD1 or TRBD2 (5 bases each). This CDR3 is built from 15 residues. V dropped 5 bases and J dropped 6 bases, with 16 bases sitting between them. Germline assignment: CDR1 MNHEY and CDR2 SVGAGI.

This CDR3 is CASSWQTGTGDFF. CDR3 nucleotide sequence: TGTGCCAGCAGCTGGCAAACCGGGACTGGGGATTTCTTC. V and J are TRBV11-2 and TRBJ2-1, with D maybe TRBD2 (6 bases). The CDR3 totals 13 residues. Germline V gene lookup returns CDR1 SGHAT and CDR2 FQNNGV. Trimming cost V 4 bases and J 16 bases, with 20 bases left between them.

The chain is built from TRBV7-2 and TRBJ2-2, with D possibly matching TRBD2 (6 bases). The CDR3 extends over 15 amino acids. Germline V gene sequence: CDR1 SGHTA, CDR2 FQGNSA. V was clipped by 6 bases and J by 5 bases, with 16 bases between them. In nucleotides, the CDR3 is TGTGCCAGCAGACCGGGACTGAGGTATACCGGGGAGCTGTTTTTT. It encodes CASRPGLRYTGELFF.

J is TRBJ1-2 and V is TRBV4-2; D is possibly TRBD1 (5 bases). Per germline, CDR1 LGHNA and CDR2 YNFKEQ. Trimming left V 0 bases short and J 4 bases short, with 15 bases between. The CDR3 has 16 amino acids. The CDR3 sequence: CASSQEMGGEGYGYTF. In DNA form, the CDR3 reads TGTGCCAGCAGCCAAGAGATGGGGGGTGAGGGCTATGGCTACACCTTC.

V and J are TRBV9 and TRBJ2-7, with D possibly being TRBD1 or TRBD2 (6 bases each). The CDR3 is 14 amino acids. Looked up from germline, CDR1 is SGDLS and CDR2 is YYNGEE. Deletions cut 3 bases from V and 6 bases from J, with 16 bases between. The CDR3 region has the DNA TGTGCCAGCAGCGACGGGGGCGACCCGAGCGAGCAGTACTTC. As protein: CASSDGGDPSEQYF.

This chain uses TRBV19 with TRBJ1-2; 9 bases are a match to TRBD1. CDR1 is LNHDA and CDR2 is SQIVND in the germline V gene (reference sequence). The V segment lost 5 bases and the J segment 2 bases; nucleotides outside the gene matches: 3. The CDR3 runs 14 residues. CDR3 sequence reads: CASSPGQGNYGYTF. CDR3 DNA sequence: TGTGCCAGTAGTCCGGGACAGGGAAACTATGGCTACACCTTC.

The V and J genes are TRBV28 and TRBJ1-5, with a possible D match to TRBD1 (6 bases). The CDR3 covers 14 residues. The ends were cut back, 2 bases at V and 4 bases at J, with 9 bases in the middle. From germline, CDR1 is MDHEN and CDR2 SYDVKM. CDR3 amino acids: CASSLQGRNQPQHF. DNA for the CDR3: TGTGCCAGCAGTTTACAGGGGAGGAATCAGCCCCAGCATTTT. Full variable domain (rest looked up from reference TRBV28 and TRBJ1-5): DVKVTQSSRYLVKRTGEKVFLECVQDMDHENMFWYRQDPGLGLRLIYFSYDVKMKEKGDIPEGYSVSREKKERFSLILESASTNQTSMYLCASSLQGRNQPQHFGDGTRLSIL.

This CDR3 reads CASSQTGIEQYF. The CDR3 coding sequence is TGTGCCAGCAGTCAAACAGGGATCGAGCAGTACTTC. The V call is TRBV9, the J call TRBJ2-7; D may be TRBD1 (6 bases). The CDR3 length is 12 residues. The V end lost 5 bases, the J end lost 6 bases, and 12 bases lay between the germline ends. Germline CDR1 SGDLS, CDR2 YYNGEE.

The CDR3 coding sequence is TGTGCCAGCAGTAACCGGGACAGGGGGACCAATGAGCAGTTCTTC. Amino acids: CASSNRDRGTNEQFF. The gene calls are TRBV6-5 and TRBJ2-1; 11 bases agree with TRBD1. Germline CDR1 and CDR2: MNHEY and SVGAGI. Trimming cost V 5 bases and J 6 bases; bases outside gene matches: 6. This CDR3 spans 15 amino acids.

The chain combines TRBV7-9 with TRBJ2-2, with unresolved D. V lost 1 base and J 0 bases, leaving 6 bases between the germline ends. The germline V gene encodes CDR1 SEHNR and CDR2 FQNEAQ (reference sequence). CDR3 length equals 15 residues. The CDR3 region is CASSLGRPNTGELFF. DNA for the CDR3: TGTGCCAGCAGCTTAGGGCGTCCGAACACCGGGGAGCTGTTTTTT.

V is TRBV4-2 and J is TRBJ2-2, with 12 bases aligning to TRBD2. CDR1 LGHNA and CDR2 YNFKEQ come from the germline V gene. V trimming: 4 bases; J trimming: 0 bases; junction bases outside the gene matches: 9. The CDR3 consists of 19 residues. CDR3 coding DNA: TGTGCCAGCAGCCTCCGTACTAGCGGGGGGCCTTCGAACACCGGGGAGCTGTTTTTT. Translating it yields CASSLRTSGGPSNTGELFF.

This chain joins TRBV9 and TRBJ2-2, with 7 positions matching TRBD2. V lost 3 bases, J lost 5 bases, and 4 bases stayed unmatched. Germline V gives CDR1 SGDLS, CDR2 YYNGEE. The CDR3 sequence is 14 residues long. CDR3: CASSEIGGTGELFF. Written as DNA, the CDR3 is TGTGCCAGCAGCGAGATCGGGGGGACCGGGGAGCTGTTTTTT.

CDR3 sequence (DNA): TGTGCCAGCAGCTTAGGGCAGGGGAACACTGAAGCTTTCTTT. It codes for CASSLGQGNTEAFF. The V call is TRBV11-2, the J call TRBJ1-1; TRBD1 is a possible D gene (5 bases). Per germline, CDR1 SGHAT and CDR2 FQNNGV. V was pared by 1 base and J by 1 base, with 7 bases between. This CDR3 has 14 amino acids. Combining the CDR3 with reference TRBV11-2 and TRBJ1-1 gives the whole variable domain EAGVAQSPRYKIIEKRQSVAFWCNPISGHATLYWYQQILGQGPKLLIQFQNNGVVDDSQLPKDRFSAERLKGVDSTLKIQPAKLEDSAVYLCASSLGQGNTEAFFGQGTRLTVV.

The J gene is TRBJ1-2, the V gene TRBV19; D call uncertain. This CDR3 has 13 residues. Germline CDR1 and CDR2: LNHDA and SQIVND (reference sequence). Trimming shortened V by 1 base and J by 5 bases, and 8 bases separated the two germline ends. CDR3 protein: CASSIGYEYGYTF. DNA of the CDR3: TGTGCCAGTAGTATAGGGTATGAGTATGGCTACACCTTC. The full variable domain, its missing parts supplied by reference TRBV19 and TRBJ1-2, is DGGITQSPKYLFRKEGQNVTLSCEQNLNHDAMYWYRQDPGQGLRLIYYSQIVNDFQKGDIAEGYSVSREKKESFPLTVTSAQKNPTAFYLCASSIGYEYGYTFGSGTRLTVV.

The chain recombines TRBV5-4 with TRBJ2-2, with D maybe TRBD2 (7 bases). This CDR3 is built from 16 residues. Deletions cut 4 bases from V and 9 bases from J, with 22 bases between. The germline V gene encodes CDR1 SGHNT and CDR2 YYREEE (reference sequence). CDR3 in amino acids: CASSPRGRGEIWELFF. The CDR3 DNA reads TGTGCCAGCAGCCCGAGGGGGAGGGGCGAAATTTGGGAGCTGTTTTTT.

The chain links TRBV27 to TRBJ1-5; no definite D call. Germline V CDR1 and CDR2: MNHEY, SMNVEV (reference sequence). This CDR3 comprises 15 residues. Trimming left V 6 bases short and J 11 bases short, with 23 bases between. Here the CDR3 DNA reads TGTGCCAGCAGAAGAACACCGACAACCCGAAGGACCCAGCATTTT. Encoded protein: CASRRTPTTRRTQHF.

J is TRBJ1-5 and V is TRBV3-1 (or the pseudogene TRBV3-2); tentative D call: TRBD1 (6 bases). Trimming took off 4 bases at V and 4 bases at J, with 11 bases between the two ends. The CDR3 covers 14 residues. Germline V gene data show CDR1 as LGHDT and CDR2 as YNNKEL (reference sequence). The CDR3 DNA is TGTGCCAGCAGCCCCAACAGGGTTAATCAGCCCCAGCATTTT. The encoded protein is CASSPNRVNQPQHF.

This chain links TRBV7-2 with TRBJ1-3; no definite D call. Germline V CDR1 and CDR2: SGHTA, FQGNSA. The length of the CDR3 is 13 residues. Trimming stripped 1 base from V and 16 bases from J, with 17 bases between. In DNA form, the CDR3 reads TGTGCCAGCAGCTTAGACTGGATGACTTCTGGCTATTTT. Amino acids: CASSLDWMTSGYF.

The CDR3 DNA sequence: TGTGCCACCAGTTACAGGGTAGGGTCCTACGAGCAGTACTTC. The encoded protein is CATSYRVGSYEQYF. V and J are TRBV15 and TRBJ2-7; D perhaps matches TRBD1 (6 bases). Germline V CDR1 and CDR2: LNHNV, YYDKDF (reference sequence). Trimming removed 6 bases at V and 1 base at J, with 13 bases between. This CDR3 has 14 amino acids. The complete variable domain, with remaining parts taken from reference TRBV15 and TRBJ2-7, reads DAMVIQNPRYQVTQFGKPVTLSCSQTLNHNVMYWYQQKSSQAPKLLFHYYDKDFNNEADTPDNFQSRRPNTSFCFLDIRSPGLGDTAMYLCATSYRVGSYEQYFGPGTRLTVT.

The rearrangement uses TRBV2 and TRBJ1-4; 9 nucleotides line up with TRBD1. Germline V gene lookup returns CDR1 SNHLY and CDR2 FYNNEI. The CDR3 is 15 residues long. V was clipped by 6 bases and J by 8 bases; unmatched bases: 10. CDR3 residues: CASRDYRGLREKLFF. The DNA of the CDR3 is TGTGCCAGCAGGGATTACAGGGGGCTTCGGGAAAAACTGTTTTTT.

The chain couples TRBV5-4 to TRBJ2-5; 7 nucleotides match TRBD1. The V gene end was trimmed by 4 bases and the J gene end by 0 bases; junction bases not matched to a gene: 9. The CDR3 runs 16 residues. From germline, CDR1 is SGHNT and CDR2 YYREEE (reference sequence). The CDR3 spells CASSPDGQVDQETQYF. The CDR3 nucleotides read TGTGCCAGCAGCCCCGATGGACAGGTAGACCAAGAGACCCAGTACTTC.

The chain uses TRBV21-1 and TRBJ1-2. TRBV21-1 is termed a pseudogene. The CDR3 has 11 residues. CDR3 nucleotide sequence: TGTGCCAGCCGAATACGGGGGCGGGTCGGATTC. This gives the protein CASRIRGRVGF.

The chain joins TRBV27 to TRBJ1-4; 7 nucleotides line up with TRBD1. Germline CDR1 is MNHEY and CDR2 is SMNVEV (reference sequence). The CDR3 consists of 16 residues. Trimming removed 4 bases from V and 8 bases from J; junction bases left unmatched: 13. For the CDR3, the DNA is TGTGCCAGCAGTTCCATTTTCGACAGGGCGGGGGAAAAACTGTTTTTT. It is translated as CASSSIFDRAGEKLFF.

This sequence joins TRBV7-2 and TRBJ2-4, with D maybe TRBD2 (7 bases). The germline V gene encodes CDR1 SGHTA and CDR2 FQGNSA. This CDR3 is built from 17 residues. V lost 1 base and J lost 3, with 16 bases in between. The CDR3: CASSLVVGGPGKNIQYF. In nucleotides, the CDR3 is TGTGCCAGCAGCTTAGTGGTGGGGGGGCCTGGCAAAAACATTCAGTACTTC.

The V call is TRBV6-5, the J call TRBJ1-1; 7 nucleotides agree with TRBD1. The V and J ends lost 6 bases and 7 bases, in that order; junction bases with no gene match: 11. The CDR3 totals 14 residues. Germline CDR1 MNHEY, CDR2 SVGAGI. CDR3 in DNA: TGTGCCAGCAGCTCATCCTTTAACAGGGGTGAAGCTTTCTTT. Its translation is CASSSSFNRGEAFF.

This chain uses TRBV7-3 with TRBJ2-7, with 8 nucleotides matching TRBD2. Trimming at V came to 3 bases and at J to 3 bases, leaving 4 bases not matched to a gene. CDR3 length: 14 residues. Germline assignment: CDR1 SGHTA and CDR2 FQGTGA. In nucleotides, the CDR3 is TGTGCCAGCAGCTTCGCGGGGGGCGACTACGAGCAGTACTTC. As protein: CASSFAGGDYEQYF.